This note documents a single T cell receptor (beta chain) sequence. Donors, without exception, were Caucasian adults residing in Nashville, Tennessee. The entry originates in a study of shared clonotypes between healthy human individuals. Repertoires were generated with immunoSEQ multiplex PCR, while TCRdb's copy carries only in-frame clones and drops some. The table has about 2.4 million clones, over 85% seen once; the top ten hold 0.36%. The sequencing input was naive CD4+ T cells from PBMCs. Noted subset: CD45RA+ positively selected. The TCR was taken from a man between 18 and 29 years old in good health. Some clones in this sample may be carry-over from other donors' samples.

The CDR3 spells CASSHSTGTSGSEQYF. DNA of the CDR3: TGTGCCAGCAGCCATTCGACCGGGACTAGCGGGAGCGAGCAGTACTTC. The chain carries TRBV7-2 and TRBJ2-7, with 14 bases that match TRBD2. The CDR3 is 16 amino acids. Per the germline V gene, CDR1 is SGHTA and CDR2 is FQGNSA. The V gene end was trimmed by 5 bases and the J gene end by 6 bases; junction bases not matched to a gene: 9.